In its sample, the clone carrying this T cell receptor (beta chain) was seen a few times. Antigen specificity is unknown. Its ends do not fully match the called genes, so a read error is possible. PCR was performed using 60 Vbeta and 13 Jbeta primers. The assay was immunoSEQ multiplex PCR, and TCRdb's table has in-frame clones only and misses some. The table includes about 160,000 clones, 79% detected once. CDR3 size: 18 residues. Germline assignment: CDR1 SEHNR and CDR2 FQNEAQ (reference sequence). The sample belongs to a study of cytomegalovirus exposure and HLA in healthy donors. Study-level results: A likely sequencing artifact accounted for one observed cluster of highly shared sequence variants.

Healthy bone marrow donors formed the donor group. Although they were nominally healthy when sampled, donors likely had unrecorded immune exposures. Sequencing was performed on PBMCs. The chain employs TRBV7-9 and TRBJ2-6, with 9 bases identical to TRBD1. The clonotype comes from a man in his forties in good health and CMV-seronegative. The chain's CDR3 is CSSSLRPGQGSGANVLTF. The CDR3 bases are TGTTCCAGCAGCCTTAGGCCGGGACAGGGCTCTGGGGCCAACGTCCTGACTTTC.